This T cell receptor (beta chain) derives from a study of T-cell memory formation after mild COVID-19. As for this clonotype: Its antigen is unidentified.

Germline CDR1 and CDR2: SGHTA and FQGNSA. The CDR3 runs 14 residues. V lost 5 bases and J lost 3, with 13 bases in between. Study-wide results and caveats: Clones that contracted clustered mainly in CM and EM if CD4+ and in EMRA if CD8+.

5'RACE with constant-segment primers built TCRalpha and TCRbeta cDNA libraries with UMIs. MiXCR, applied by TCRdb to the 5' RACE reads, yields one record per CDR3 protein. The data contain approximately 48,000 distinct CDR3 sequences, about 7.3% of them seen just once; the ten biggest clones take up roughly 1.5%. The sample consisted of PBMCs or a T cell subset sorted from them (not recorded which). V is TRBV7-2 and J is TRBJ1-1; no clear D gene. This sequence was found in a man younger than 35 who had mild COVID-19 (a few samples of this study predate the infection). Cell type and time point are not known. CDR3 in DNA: TGTGCCAGCAGCCCGCATAACGGTGACACTGAAGCTTTCTTT. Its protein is CASSPHNGDTEAFF.